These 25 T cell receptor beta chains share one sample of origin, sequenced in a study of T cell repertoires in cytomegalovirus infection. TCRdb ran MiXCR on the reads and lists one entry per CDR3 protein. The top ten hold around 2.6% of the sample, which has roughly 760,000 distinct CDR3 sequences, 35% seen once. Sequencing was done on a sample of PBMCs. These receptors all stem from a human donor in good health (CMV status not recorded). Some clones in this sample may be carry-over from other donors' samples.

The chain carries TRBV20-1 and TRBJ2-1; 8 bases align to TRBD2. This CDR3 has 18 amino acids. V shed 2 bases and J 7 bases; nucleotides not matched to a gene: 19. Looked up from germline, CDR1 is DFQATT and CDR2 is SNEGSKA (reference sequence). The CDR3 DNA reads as TGCAGTGCTAGAAAGCGGGGGATTTTTCCCACATCGGGGAATGAGCAGTTCTTC. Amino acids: CSARKRGIFPTSGNEQFF.

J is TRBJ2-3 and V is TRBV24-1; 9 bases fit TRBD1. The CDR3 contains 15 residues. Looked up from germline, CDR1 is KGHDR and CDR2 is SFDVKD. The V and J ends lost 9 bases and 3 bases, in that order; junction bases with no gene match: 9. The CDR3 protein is CATGVNRGRTDTQYF. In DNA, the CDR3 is TGTGCCACCGGGGTGAACAGGGGGCGGACAGATACGCAGTATTTT.

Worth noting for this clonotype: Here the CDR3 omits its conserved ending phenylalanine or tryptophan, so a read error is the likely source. CDR3: CASRSDGNGYTL. The CDR3 nucleotides read TGTGCCAGTAGGTCGGACGGAAATGGCTACACCTTA. The chain couples TRBV19 to TRBJ1-2; D not resolved. V lost 6 bases, J lost 6 bases, and 11 bases lay in between. The CDR3 has 12 amino acids. From germline, CDR1 is LNHDA and CDR2 SQIVND (reference sequence).

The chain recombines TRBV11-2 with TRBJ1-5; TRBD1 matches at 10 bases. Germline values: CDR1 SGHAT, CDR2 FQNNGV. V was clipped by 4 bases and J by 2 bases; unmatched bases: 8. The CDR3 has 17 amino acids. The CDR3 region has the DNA TGTGCCAGCAGCTCCCACCGGACAGGGGGAGGCAATCAGCCCCAGCATTTT. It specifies CASSSHRTGGGNQPQHF.

The CDR3 region is CASSQDFRGYETQYF. The CDR3 DNA reads TGCGCCAGCAGCCAAGACTTCAGGGGGTACGAGACCCAGTACTTC. V and J are TRBV4-1 and TRBJ2-5; 7 bases match TRBD1. The germline CDR1 and CDR2 sequences are MGHRA and YSYEKL. V dropped 0 bases and J dropped 5; count of bases not matched to a gene: 6. The CDR3 contains 15 residues.

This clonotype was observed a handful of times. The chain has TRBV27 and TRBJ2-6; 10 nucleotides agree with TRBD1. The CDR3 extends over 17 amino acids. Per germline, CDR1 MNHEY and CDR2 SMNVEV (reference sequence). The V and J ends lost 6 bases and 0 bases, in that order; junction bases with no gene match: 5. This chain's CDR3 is CASRWGTGASGANVLTF. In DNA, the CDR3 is TGTGCCAGCAGGTGGGGGACAGGGGCCTCTGGGGCCAACGTCCTGACTTTC.

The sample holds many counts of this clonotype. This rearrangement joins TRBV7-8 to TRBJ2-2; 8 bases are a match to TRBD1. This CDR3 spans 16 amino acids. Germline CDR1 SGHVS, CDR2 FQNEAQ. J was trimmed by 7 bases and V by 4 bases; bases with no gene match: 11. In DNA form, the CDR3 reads TGTGCCAGCAGCTCCGGGCTCTCAGGGGGCTACGGGGAGCTGTTTTTT. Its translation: CASSSGLSGGYGELFF.

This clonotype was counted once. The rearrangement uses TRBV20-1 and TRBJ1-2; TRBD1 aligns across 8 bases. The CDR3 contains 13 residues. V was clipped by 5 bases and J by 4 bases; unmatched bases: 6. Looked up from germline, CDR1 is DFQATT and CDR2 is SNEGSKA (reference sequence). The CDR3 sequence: CSASQGGGYGYTF. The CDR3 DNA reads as TGCAGTGCTTCACAGGGGGGTGGCTATGGCTACACCTTC.

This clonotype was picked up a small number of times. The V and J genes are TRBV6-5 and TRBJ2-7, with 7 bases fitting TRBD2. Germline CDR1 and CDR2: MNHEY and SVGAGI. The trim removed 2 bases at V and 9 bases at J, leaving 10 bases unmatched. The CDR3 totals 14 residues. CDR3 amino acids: CASSYGRAGAVQYF. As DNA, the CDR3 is TGTGCCAGCAGTTACGGGAGGGCCGGCGCGGTGCAGTACTTC.

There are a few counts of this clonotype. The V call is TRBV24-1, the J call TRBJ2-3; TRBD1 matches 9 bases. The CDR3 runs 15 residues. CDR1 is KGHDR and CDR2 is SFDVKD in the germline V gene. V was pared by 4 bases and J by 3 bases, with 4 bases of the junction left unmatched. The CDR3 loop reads CATSEAGTGTDTQYF. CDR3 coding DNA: TGTGCCACCAGTGAAGCCGGGACAGGGACAGATACGCAGTATTTT.

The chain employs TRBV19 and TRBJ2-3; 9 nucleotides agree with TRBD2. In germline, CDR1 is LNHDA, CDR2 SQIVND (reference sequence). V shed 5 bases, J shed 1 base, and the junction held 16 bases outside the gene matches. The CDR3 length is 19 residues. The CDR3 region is CASSLAGLTLPPRTDTQYF. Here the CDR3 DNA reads TGTGCCAGTAGTCTAGCGGGACTCACCCTACCACCACGCACAGATACGCAGTATTTT.

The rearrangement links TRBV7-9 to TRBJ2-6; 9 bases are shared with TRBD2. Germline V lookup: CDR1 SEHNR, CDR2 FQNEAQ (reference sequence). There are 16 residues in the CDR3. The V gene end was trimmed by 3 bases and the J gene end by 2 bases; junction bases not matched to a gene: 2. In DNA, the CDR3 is TGTGCCAGCAGCTTTAGCGGGGGAACTGGGGCCAACGTCCTGACTTTC. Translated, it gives CASSFSGGTGANVLTF.

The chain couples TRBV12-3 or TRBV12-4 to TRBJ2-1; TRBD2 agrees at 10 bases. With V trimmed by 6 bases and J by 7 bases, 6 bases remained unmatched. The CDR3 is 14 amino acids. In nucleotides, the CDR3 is TGTGCCAGCAGAGCTAGCGGGAGCATGAATGAGCAGTTCTTC. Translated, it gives CASRASGSMNEQFF.

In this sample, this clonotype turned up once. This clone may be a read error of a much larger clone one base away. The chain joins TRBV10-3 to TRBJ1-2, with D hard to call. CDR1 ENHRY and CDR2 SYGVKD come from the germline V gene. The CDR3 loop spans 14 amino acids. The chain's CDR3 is CAIIESRELYGYTF. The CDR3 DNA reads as TGTGCCATCATTGAGTCTCGGGAACTCTATGGCTACACCTTC.

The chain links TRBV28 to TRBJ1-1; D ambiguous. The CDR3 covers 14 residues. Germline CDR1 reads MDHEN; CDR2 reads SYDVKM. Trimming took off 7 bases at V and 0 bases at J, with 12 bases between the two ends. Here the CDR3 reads CASISTPMNTEAFF. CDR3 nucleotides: TGTGCCAGCATTAGCACACCAATGAACACTGAAGCTTTCTTT.

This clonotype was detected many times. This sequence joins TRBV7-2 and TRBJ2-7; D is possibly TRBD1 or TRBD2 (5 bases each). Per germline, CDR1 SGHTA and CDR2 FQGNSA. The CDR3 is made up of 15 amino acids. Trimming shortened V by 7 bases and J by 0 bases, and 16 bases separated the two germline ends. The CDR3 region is CASNLDGTLSYEQYF. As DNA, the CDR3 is TGTGCCAGCAACCTTGATGGGACGCTCTCCTACGAGCAGTACTTC.

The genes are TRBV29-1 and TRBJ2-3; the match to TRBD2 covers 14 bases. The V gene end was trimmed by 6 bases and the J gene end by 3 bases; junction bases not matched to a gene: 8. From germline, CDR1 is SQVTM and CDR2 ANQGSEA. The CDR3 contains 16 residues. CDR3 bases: TGCAGCGTCCCAAACGGACTAGCGGGGGGTACAGATACGCAGTATTTT. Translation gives CSVPNGLAGGTDTQYF.

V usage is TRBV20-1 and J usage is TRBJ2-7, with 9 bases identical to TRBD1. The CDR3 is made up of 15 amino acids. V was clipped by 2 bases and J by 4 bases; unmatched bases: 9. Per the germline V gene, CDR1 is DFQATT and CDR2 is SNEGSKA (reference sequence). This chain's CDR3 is CSARRAGQGAYEQYF. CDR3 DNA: TGCAGTGCTAGAAGGGCGGGACAGGGTGCATACGAGCAGTACTTC.

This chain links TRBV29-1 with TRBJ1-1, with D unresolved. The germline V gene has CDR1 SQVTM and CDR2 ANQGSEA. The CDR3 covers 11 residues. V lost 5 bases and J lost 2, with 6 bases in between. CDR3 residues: CSVLVNTEAFF. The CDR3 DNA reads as TGCAGCGTTTTGGTCAACACTGAAGCTTTCTTT.

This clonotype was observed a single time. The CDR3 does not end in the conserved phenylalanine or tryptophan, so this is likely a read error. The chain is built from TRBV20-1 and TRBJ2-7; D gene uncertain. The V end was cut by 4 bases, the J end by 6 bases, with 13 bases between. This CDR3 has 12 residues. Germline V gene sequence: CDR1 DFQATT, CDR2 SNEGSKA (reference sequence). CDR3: CSATNAFLEQYL. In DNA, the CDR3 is TGCAGTGCTACTAACGCCTTCCTCGAGCAGTACTTA.

CDR3 in DNA: TGTGCCAGCAGCCAGACAGGGAGCTCCTACGAGCAGTACTTC. Translating it yields CASSQTGSSYEQYF. This chain uses TRBV12-3 or TRBV12-4 with TRBJ2-7; TRBD1 aligns across 7 bases. V lost 6 bases and J lost 0; bases outside the gene matches: 5. This CDR3 contains 14 residues.

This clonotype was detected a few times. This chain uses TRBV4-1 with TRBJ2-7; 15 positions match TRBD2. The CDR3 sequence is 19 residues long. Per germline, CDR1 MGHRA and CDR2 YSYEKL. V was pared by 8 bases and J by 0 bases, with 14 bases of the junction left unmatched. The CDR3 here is CASWGPGLAGGSISYEQYF. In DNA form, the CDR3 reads TGCGCCAGCTGGGGGCCGGGACTAGCGGGGGGATCAATCTCCTACGAGCAGTACTTC.

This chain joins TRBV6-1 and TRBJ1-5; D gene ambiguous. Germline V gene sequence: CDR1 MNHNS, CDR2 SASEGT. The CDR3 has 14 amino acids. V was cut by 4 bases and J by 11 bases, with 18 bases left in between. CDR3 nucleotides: TGTGCCAGCAGTGTATCGGGCAGCCTATCGGCCCAGCATTTT. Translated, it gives CASSVSGSLSAQHF.

The CDR3: CASSYESLTGNTIYF. Written as DNA, the CDR3 is TGTGCCAGCAGTTACGAGTCCCTGACTGGAAACACCATATATTTT. The J gene is TRBJ1-3, the V gene TRBV6-5; D gene unclear. The germline CDR1 and CDR2 sequences are MNHEY and SVGAGI. CDR3 length: 15 residues. V lost 2 bases and J 2 bases, leaving 10 bases between the germline ends.

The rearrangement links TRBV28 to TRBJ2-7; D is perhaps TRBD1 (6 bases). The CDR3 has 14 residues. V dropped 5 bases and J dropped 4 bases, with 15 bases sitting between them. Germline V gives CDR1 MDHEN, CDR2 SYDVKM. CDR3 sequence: CASSPGTRKYEQYF. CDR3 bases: TGTGCCAGCAGTCCCGGGACAAGAAAATACGAGCAGTACTTC.